The 30 T cell receptor beta chains below come from one sample, sequenced in a study of blood T cell repertoires in COVID-19. Only in-frame clones appear in the TCRdb table, and some are missing; sequencing was by immunoSEQ multiplex PCR. Among a few hundred thousand clones listed, 75% to 90% were seen once. Sequencing input: PBMCs or T cells enriched from blood (not recorded which). These receptor sequences come from a woman between 18 and 29 years old in a cohort exposed to, infected with or recovered from COVID-19 (not recorded which).

V and J are TRBV16 and TRBJ2-3, with 11 bases that match TRBD1. Trimming took 4 bases from V and 1 from J; bases not matched to a gene: 1. From germline, CDR1 is KGHSY and CDR2 FQNENV. The CDR3 contains 15 residues. CDR3 loop: CASSPGQGGTDTQYF. The CDR3 coding sequence is TGTGCCAGCAGCCCGGGACAGGGGGGCACAGATACGCAGTATTTT.

This chain joins TRBV7-2 and TRBJ1-6; D call uncertain. The germline CDR1 and CDR2 sequences are SGHTA and FQGNSA. Trimming removed 6 bases at V and 0 bases at J, with 9 bases between. CDR3 length equals 15 residues. The CDR3 bases are TGTGCCAGCAGAGGAAGGAGCTCCTATAATTCACCCCTCCACTTT. Its protein is CASRGRSSYNSPLHF.

The chain uses TRBV28 and TRBJ2-6; weak D call: TRBD2 (5 bases). In germline, CDR1 is MDHEN, CDR2 SYDVKM. V was pared by 4 bases and J by 4 bases, with 14 bases between. This CDR3 comprises 16 residues. The CDR3 sequence is CASSSLRGTGANVLTF. The DNA for the CDR3 is TGTGCCAGCAGTTCCCTACGGGGAACCGGGGCCAACGTCCTGACTTTC.

The chain has TRBV28 and TRBJ1-1, with D tentatively TRBD1 (6 bases). The CDR3 runs to 14 residues. CDR1 is MDHEN, CDR2 SYDVKM, per germline. V lost 4 bases, J lost 2 bases, and 11 bases lay in between. The chain's CDR3 is CASSWTEPNTEAFF. The CDR3 DNA follows: TGTGCCAGCAGTTGGACAGAACCTAACACTGAAGCTTTCTTT.

This chain connects TRBV12-3 or TRBV12-4 to TRBJ1-2; D unresolved. V shed 7 bases and J shed 7 bases, with 16 bases lying between them. This CDR3 region has 13 residues. CDR3 residues: CASKIREGGGYTF. CDR3 coding DNA: TGTGCCAGCAAAATAAGGGAGGGAGGTGGCTACACCTTC.

The count of this clone is one. The chain is built from TRBV7-9 and TRBJ2-5; possible D gene TRBD2, 6 bases. The germline CDR1 and CDR2 sequences are SEHNR and FQNEAQ (reference sequence). The CDR3 length is 14 residues. V dropped 1 base and J dropped 3 bases, with 9 bases sitting between them. CDR3 protein: CASSLGLDEETQYF. DNA for the CDR3: TGTGCCAGCAGCTTAGGACTAGACGAAGAGACCCAGTACTTC.

V gene TRBV4-1 combines with J gene TRBJ2-1; D may be TRBD1 (6 bases). The germline V gene encodes CDR1 MGHRA and CDR2 YSYEKL. The V end lost 1 base, the J end lost 8 bases, and 18 bases lay between the germline ends. The CDR3 spans 16 residues. DNA of the CDR3: TGCGCCAGCAGCCAAGTTCGGGGACATCGGCAATATGAGCAGTTCTTC. This gives the protein CASSQVRGHRQYEQFF.

This chain joins TRBV9 and TRBJ2-3; the D gene is possibly TRBD2 (5 bases). There are 14 residues in the CDR3. Germline CDR1 is SGDLS and CDR2 is YYNGEE. With 0 bases removed from V and 5 bases from J, the gap between germline ends came to 10 bases. The CDR3 region is CASSVVGRGDTQYF. CDR3 nucleotide sequence: TGTGCCAGCAGCGTAGTAGGGAGAGGAGATACGCAGTATTTT.

The chain combines TRBV19 with TRBJ2-2; D is ambiguous. The CDR3 is 11 amino acids. The V end was cut by 4 bases, the J end by 7 bases, with 4 bases between. Per the germline V gene, CDR1 is LNHDA and CDR2 is SQIVND (reference sequence). The CDR3, as DNA: TGTGCCAGTAGTACAGGCGGGGAGCTGTTTTTT. Its protein is CASSTGGELFF.

As DNA, the CDR3 is TGCGCCAGCAGCCCCAGGACTAGCGGGGTATTCACAGATACGCAGTATTTT. Encoded protein: CASSPRTSGVFTDTQYF. This chain connects TRBV5-1 to TRBJ2-3; 12 nucleotides align to TRBD2. The CDR3 is 17 amino acids. After removal of 4 bases from V and 2 bases from J, the junction contained 8 bases not matched to a gene. CDR1 and CDR2 (germline): SGHRS, YFSETQ.

Here the CDR3 DNA reads TGTGCCAGTAGTATGATCGGGGCTAACTATGGCTACACCTTC. Protein: CASSMIGANYGYTF. The chain has TRBV19 and TRBJ1-2, with unresolved D. The CDR3 is made up of 14 amino acids. Trimming pared 3 bases from V and 0 bases from J, leaving 8 bases between. CDR1 is LNHDA and CDR2 is SQIVND in the germline V gene (reference sequence).

The V call is TRBV28, the J call TRBJ1-5; 7 nucleotides align to TRBD1. V lost 7 bases, J lost 3 bases, and 9 bases stayed unmatched. Germline V gene lookup returns CDR1 MDHEN and CDR2 SYDVKM. There are 15 residues in the CDR3. CDR3 nucleotides: TGTGCCAGCAATCCAGGGGGGCAGGTCAATCAGCCCCAGCATTTT. It encodes CASNPGGQVNQPQHF.

Here the CDR3 DNA reads TGTGCCAGCAGTGAAGCGCCCGGGATAGGCTACACCTTC. It yields the protein CASSEAPGIGYTF. This chain joins TRBV2 and TRBJ1-2; no clear D gene. Trimming removed 0 bases at V and 8 bases at J, with 10 bases between. There are 13 residues in the CDR3. The germline gives CDR1 SNHLY, CDR2 FYNNEI.

The gene calls are TRBV7-8 and TRBJ1-5, with 7 bases matching TRBD1. Germline CDR1 reads SGHVS; CDR2 reads FQNEAQ. V shed 5 bases, J shed 4 bases, and the junction held 5 bases outside the gene matches. This CDR3 spans 14 amino acids. Written as DNA, the CDR3 is TGTGCCAGCAGCGAAGAGACAGGGAATCAGCCCCAGCATTTT. It specifies CASSEETGNQPQHF.

The V call is TRBV28, the J call TRBJ2-2, with D possibly TRBD2 on 5 matching bases. CDR3 length equals 14 residues. The germline V gene encodes CDR1 MDHEN and CDR2 SYDVKM. Trimming cost V 6 bases and J 4 bases, with 12 bases left between them. CDR3 bases: TGTGCCAGCAGGGCCGGACTGCGCACCGGGGAGCTGTTTTTT. Protein: CASRAGLRTGELFF.

The V gene is TRBV11-3, the J gene TRBJ2-7; D might be TRBD1 (6 bases). This CDR3 region has 14 residues. Germline lookup yields CDR1 SGHNT and CDR2 YENEEA. V gave up 1 base and J gave up 2 bases, with 9 bases separating them. The CDR3 DNA reads TGTGCCAGCAGCTTAGGATGGGGGCCCTACGAGCAGTACTTC. Translated: CASSLGWGPYEQYF.

The chain recombines TRBV20-1 with TRBJ2-7; D unclear. The CDR3 length is 11 residues. CDR1 is DFQATT, CDR2 SNEGSKA, per germline (reference sequence). V was pared by 8 bases and J by 6 bases, with 14 bases between. CDR3 sequence reads: CSFLQSGEQYF. CDR3 bases: TGCAGTTTTCTCCAGTCAGGCGAGCAGTACTTC.

The chain uses TRBV30 and TRBJ2-7; 10 nucleotides agree with TRBD2. Looked up from germline, CDR1 is GTSNPN and CDR2 is SVGIG (reference sequence). J gave up 2 bases and V 5 bases, and 0 bases lay outside the gene matches. This CDR3 has 12 amino acids. The CDR3 region has the DNA TGTGCCTGGGGACTAGCGGCCTACGAGCAGTACTTC. It translates to CAWGLAAYEQYF.

The chain joins TRBV3-1 (or the pseudogene TRBV3-2) to TRBJ1-1; TRBD1 might be the D (5 bases). This CDR3 has 15 amino acids. The germline V gene encodes CDR1 LGHDT and CDR2 YNNKEL (reference sequence). Trimming removed 3 bases at V and 1 base at J, with 12 bases between. The CDR3 here is CASSHQGRENTEAFF. The CDR3 region has the DNA TGTGCCAGCAGCCACCAGGGTAGGGAGAACACTGAAGCTTTCTTT.

V usage is TRBV7-8 and J usage is TRBJ2-1, with 9 bases matching TRBD2. CDR3 length: 18 amino acids. The V gene end was trimmed by 3 bases and the J gene end by 6 bases; junction bases not matched to a gene: 15. Germline V gene data show CDR1 as SGHVS and CDR2 as FQNEAQ. In DNA, the CDR3 is TGTGCCAGCAGCTTGGGGGAGCCGGGACTAGCCCTAATCAATGAGCAGTTCTTC. Translated, it gives CASSLGEPGLALINEQFF. The whole variable domain, remainder taken from reference TRBV7-8 and TRBJ2-1, is GAGVSQSPRYKVAKRGQDVALRCDPISGHVSLFWYQQALGQGPEFLTYFQNEAQLDKSGLPSDRFFAERPEGSVSTLKIQRTQQEDSAVYLCASSLGEPGLALINEQFFGPGTRLTVL.

The V and J genes are TRBV5-1 and TRBJ2-1; perhaps TRBD1 as D (5 bases). Germline V gene data show CDR1 as SGHRS and CDR2 as YFSETQ. This CDR3 has 15 amino acids. V lost 4 bases to trimming and J lost 8 bases, with 19 bases between them. The CDR3 loop reads CASSPMGQGVDEQFF. Here the CDR3 DNA reads TGCGCCAGCAGCCCCATGGGCCAGGGTGTCGATGAGCAGTTCTTC.

The gene calls are TRBV20-1 and TRBJ1-1; 8 nucleotides agree with TRBD1. CDR1 DFQATT and CDR2 SNEGSKA come from the germline V gene (reference sequence). The CDR3 contains 13 residues. J was trimmed by 8 bases and V by 3 bases; bases with no gene match: 8. CDR3 coding DNA: TGCAGTGCTAGTCCTACTTGGACAGGGGAAGCTTTCTTT. Residues: CSASPTWTGEAFF.

This clone appeared a few times. V gene TRBV10-2 combines with J gene TRBJ1-3; perhaps TRBD1 as D (6 bases). The germline V and J ends were trimmed by 0 bases and 0 bases, with 9 bases remaining between them. Germline assignment: CDR1 WSHSY and CDR2 SAAADI. This CDR3 has 16 residues. The CDR3 loop reads CASSESGASSGNTIYF. The CDR3 region has the DNA TGCGCCAGCAGTGAGTCGGGGGCGAGCTCTGGAAACACCATATATTTT.

This clone was seen just once. The V and J genes are TRBV30 and TRBJ2-1; 8 bases are a match to TRBD2. This CDR3 spans 12 amino acids. With V trimmed by 6 bases and J by 6 bases, 4 bases remained unmatched. Per germline, CDR1 GTSNPN and CDR2 SVGIG (reference sequence). This CDR3 is CACTGTSNEQFF. In nucleotides, the CDR3 is TGTGCCTGTACCGGGACTAGCAATGAGCAGTTCTTC.

With respect to this clone: One end of the junction does not line up with germline, which may come from a read error. The chain joins TRBV7-2 to TRBJ1-2; perhaps TRBD1 as D (6 bases). The CDR3 length is 16 residues. CDR1 is SGHTA, CDR2 FQGNSA, per germline. This CDR3 reads CASTLGGDNRFYGYTF. For the CDR3, the DNA is TGTGCCAGCACCTTAGGGGGGGATAATAGGTTCTATGGCTACACCTTC.

V usage is TRBV6-5 and J usage is TRBJ1-2; TRBD1 matches 7 bases. The germline CDR1 and CDR2 sequences are MNHEY and SVGAGI. Unmatched junction bases numbered 8, after V lost 0 bases and J lost 4 bases. CDR3 size: 16 residues. CDR3 residues: CASSYSRGGRGYGYTF. CDR3 sequence (DNA): TGTGCCAGCAGTTACTCCAGAGGGGGCAGAGGCTATGGCTACACCTTC.

The genes are TRBV10-2 and TRBJ1-5; D is ambiguous. CDR1 WSHSY and CDR2 SAAADI come from the germline V gene. The germline V and J ends were trimmed by 0 bases and 9 bases, with 12 bases remaining between them. This CDR3 is 14 amino acids long. The chain's CDR3 is CASSESPLPGPQHF. CDR3 coding DNA: TGCGCCAGCAGTGAGTCACCCTTACCGGGGCCCCAGCATTTT.

The V gene is TRBV11-3, the J gene TRBJ1-1, with D tentatively TRBD1 (6 bases). The CDR3 extends over 14 amino acids. V lost 1 base, J lost 11 bases, and 17 bases lay in between. Germline CDR1 is SGHNT and CDR2 is YENEEA. This chain's CDR3 is CASSLGRQERVAFF. DNA of the CDR3: TGTGCCAGCAGCTTAGGGAGACAGGAAAGGGTGGCTTTCTTT. The variable domain in full, with the rest retrieved from reference TRBV11-3 and TRBJ1-1, is EAGVVQSPRYKIIEKKQPVAFWCNPISGHNTLYWYLQNLGQGPELLIRYENEEAVDDSQLPKDRFSAERLKGVDSTLKIQPAELGDSAVYLCASSLGRQERVAFFGQGTRLTVV.

The chain employs TRBV19 and TRBJ1-1; a possible D gene is TRBD1 (6 bases). V was cut by 10 bases and J by 9 bases, with 15 bases left in between. The germline V gene encodes CDR1 LNHDA and CDR2 SQIVND (reference sequence). This CDR3 comprises 11 residues. CDR3 nucleotide sequence: TGTGCCACATCAACGGGACAAAAAGCTTTCTTT. It codes for CATSTGQKAFF.

The chain uses TRBV10-3 and TRBJ2-1; unclear D gene. Per the germline V gene, CDR1 is ENHRY and CDR2 is SYGVKD. The CDR3 totals 13 residues. V dropped 0 bases and J dropped 6 bases, with 6 bases sitting between them. Here the CDR3 DNA reads TGTGCCATCAGTGAGTCCCTACTCAATGAGCAGTTCTTC. Translation gives CAISESLLNEQFF.